Following are 31 T cell receptor beta chains from one sample sequenced in a study of read filtering for tumor transcriptome and immune sequencing. From approximately 400 ng of RNA, a library with molecular barcoded alpha/delta and beta/gamma adaptors was made. Via MiXCR, TCRdb re-called the reads, giving one row per CDR3 protein. This sample has tens of thousands of distinct CDR3 sequences, with roughly 20% found just once. The sequenced sample was a population of CD138-negative cells sorted from bone marrow. These receptors came from a donor at least 40 years old with multiple myeloma.

The chain recombines TRBV29-1 with TRBJ2-1; D is perhaps TRBD1 (5 bases). Germline-derived CDR1 and CDR2 are SQVTM and ANQGSEA. Trimming left V 1 base short and J 16 bases short, with 14 bases between. This CDR3 is built from 11 residues. As DNA, the CDR3 is TGCAGCGTTGAAGTGGGCCTCACAGGTTTCTTC. This gives the protein CSVEVGLTGFF.

In its sample, this clonotype was seen a few times. The chain has TRBV21-1 and TRBJ2-5. TRBV21-1 is annotated as a pseudogene. This CDR3 is 13 amino acids long. The CDR3 reads CASSLGVGETQYF. CDR3 DNA: TGTGCCAGCAGCCTGGGTGTAGGGGAGACCCAGTACTTC.

To note about this clonotype: At one boundary the junction diverges from the germline segment, which might be a read error. The chain joins TRBV12-3 or TRBV12-4 to TRBJ2-7; no reliable D call. The CDR3 extends over 11 amino acids. CDR3 in amino acids: CASSAPSEQCF. The DNA for the CDR3 is TGTGCCAGCAGCGCTCCGTCTGAGCAGTGCTTC.

This clonotype was counted ten times or more. The rearrangement links TRBV29-1 to TRBJ2-2; D is undetermined. Germline CDR1 SQVTM, CDR2 ANQGSEA. CDR3 size: 12 residues. Trimming took off 1 base at V and 7 bases at J, with 7 bases between the two ends. The CDR3 coding sequence is TGCAGCGTTGAAGCTCCGGGCGGGGAGCTGTTTTTT. This encodes CSVEAPGGELFF.

Within the sample, this clonotype is medium-sized. This chain uses TRBV28 with TRBJ2-1; D tentatively reads TRBD1 or TRBD2 (5 bases each). Germline V gene lookup returns CDR1 MDHEN and CDR2 SYDVKM. Trimming shortened V by 4 bases and J by 9 bases, and 7 bases separated the two germline ends. CDR3 size: 11 residues. Here the CDR3 reads CASSSGTEQFF. CDR3 coding DNA: TGTGCCAGCAGTTCCGGGACTGAGCAGTTCTTC.

As concerns this clonotype: Since a much larger clone is just one base distant, this may be a read error. The CDR3 region has the DNA TGCAGTGGGTTATTAGCGGGAGGTAGTGAGACCCAGTACTTC. It translates to CSGLLAGGSETQYF. The rearrangement uses TRBV20-1 and TRBJ2-5, with TRBD2 identical over 10 bases. Germline CDR1 DFQATT, CDR2 SNEGSKA (reference sequence). The CDR3 loop spans 14 amino acids. Trimming at V came to 7 bases and at J to 5 bases, leaving 10 bases not matched to a gene.

This clonotype was seen ten or more times. In DNA, the CDR3 is TGTGCCAGCAAAAGCGGGTACAATGAGCAGTTCTTC. Translated, it gives CASKSGYNEQFF. The J gene is TRBJ2-1, the V gene TRBV6-5; TRBD2 is a possible D gene (6 bases). Germline assignment: CDR1 MNHEY and CDR2 SVGAGI. The CDR3 contains 12 residues. Trimming stripped 7 bases from V and 4 bases from J, with 8 bases between.

This clonotype was counted at least ten times. V gene TRBV29-1 combines with J gene TRBJ2-1; 7 bases match TRBD2. This CDR3 is 15 amino acids long. Germline CDR1 SQVTM, CDR2 ANQGSEA. J was trimmed by 4 bases and V by 6 bases; bases with no gene match: 12. The CDR3 is CSVDAWGTIYNEQFF. CDR3 nucleotide sequence: TGCAGCGTCGACGCTTGGGGGACTATATACAATGAGCAGTTCTTC.

This clonotype appeared many times. The gene calls are TRBV30 and TRBJ1-4; 9 positions agree with TRBD1. The V segment lost 3 bases and the J segment 8 bases; nucleotides outside the gene matches: 10. CDR1 is GTSNPN and CDR2 is SVGIG in the germline V gene (reference sequence). The CDR3 is 15 amino acids. CDR3 sequence: CAWSGTGSPSEKLFF. In DNA form, the CDR3 reads TGTGCCTGGAGCGGGACAGGGAGCCCTAGCGAAAAACTGTTTTTT.

Points on this clonotype: Being one base from a much bigger clone, this may be a read error. This chain uses TRBV28 with TRBJ2-3, with a weak D call TRBD1 (5 bases). The CDR3 loop spans 12 amino acids. The germline CDR1 and CDR2 sequences are MDHEN and SYDVKM. Trimming stripped 7 bases from V and 7 bases from J, with 12 bases between. Here the CDR3 reads CASTDSDYTQYF. The CDR3 DNA reads TGTGCCAGCACCGACAGCGACTATACGCAGTATTTT.

This clonotype was seen ten or more times. The chain has TRBV18 and TRBJ2-2; 12 bases are a match to TRBD2. This CDR3 has 16 amino acids. Germline assignment: CDR1 KGHSH and CDR2 LQKENI. Trimming at V came to 4 bases and at J to 6 bases, leaving 6 bases not matched to a gene. The CDR3 reads CASSRTSGIRPGELFF. The CDR3 bases are TGTGCCAGCTCACGGACTAGCGGGATCCGACCCGGGGAGCTGTTTTTT.

This clonotype occurred many times. The V and J genes are TRBV28 and TRBJ2-7; D gene uncertain. Germline lookup yields CDR1 MDHEN and CDR2 SYDVKM. Between the trimmed V and J ends, which lost 6 bases and 6 bases, there was a span of 18 bases. CDR3 length equals 14 residues. The CDR3 DNA reads TGTGCCAGCAGCCTAGTTGGGTATCAGCGCGAGCAGTACTTC. Protein sequence: CASSLVGYQREQYF.

In this sample, this clonotype turned up many times. V usage is TRBV28 and J usage is TRBJ1-1; TRBD1 might be the D (5 bases). V was pared by 0 bases and J by 7 bases, with 9 bases between. CDR1 is MDHEN, CDR2 SYDVKM, per germline. The length of the CDR3 is 13 residues. This CDR3 reads CASSLWAGSEAFF. The CDR3 nucleotides read TGTGCCAGCAGTTTATGGGCAGGGAGTGAAGCTTTCTTT. Full variable domain (missing parts from reference TRBV28 and TRBJ1-1): DVKVTQSSRYLVKRTGEKVFLECVQDMDHENMFWYRQDPGLGLRLIYFSYDVKMKEKGDIPEGYSVSREKKERFSLILESASTNQTSMYLCASSLWAGSEAFFGQGTRLTVV.

This clonotype has at least ten counts. V gene TRBV29-1 combines with J gene TRBJ2-1, with D possibly being TRBD1 (5 bases). V lost 7 bases to trimming and J lost 5 bases, with 9 bases between them. Germline V CDR1 and CDR2: SQVTM, ANQGSEA. CDR3 length: 11 residues. CDR3 sequence (DNA): TGCAGCGCGACAGTCAACAATGAGCAGTTCTTC. Translated: CSATVNNEQFF.

This clonotype was counted at least ten times. The chain carries TRBV29-1 and TRBJ2-7; 11 bases agree with TRBD2. V was clipped by 5 bases and J by 4 bases; unmatched bases: 7. Germline CDR1 and CDR2: SQVTM and ANQGSEA. CDR3 length equals 14 residues. The CDR3 reads CSVSAGTSGYEQYF. The CDR3 DNA reads as TGCAGCGTTAGTGCCGGGACTAGCGGATACGAGCAGTACTTC.

This clonotype was counted ten times or more. V gene TRBV12-3 or TRBV12-4 combines with J gene TRBJ2-1, with no clear D. The CDR3 is 15 residues long. Trimming cost V 4 bases and J 2 bases, with 12 bases left between them. CDR3 DNA: TGTGCCAGCAGTTGGGCCCTGTCCCCCTACAATGAGCAGTTCTTC. The encoded protein is CASSWALSPYNEQFF.

The rearrangement links TRBV12-3 or TRBV12-4 to TRBJ2-3; 7 nucleotides agree with TRBD2. V was clipped by 6 bases and J by 0 bases; unmatched bases: 15. This CDR3 comprises 18 residues. The CDR3 here is CASRESSGGSSSTDTQYF. The DNA for the CDR3 is TGTGCCAGCAGGGAGTCTAGCGGAGGTTCTTCTAGCACAGATACGCAGTATTTT.

CDR3 DNA: TGTGCCAGCAGCCCCCAACGGGGCGGCGATGAGCAGTTCTTC. It encodes CASSPQRGGDEQFF. The gene calls are TRBV7-9 and TRBJ2-1; the D call may be TRBD1 or TRBD2 (5 bases each). The CDR3 is 14 amino acids. Germline V gene lookup returns CDR1 SEHNR and CDR2 FQNEAQ (reference sequence). The V end lost 5 bases, the J end lost 8 bases, and 16 bases lay between the germline ends.

In the case of this clonotype: This may come from a read error, since a much larger clone is one base off. The chain recombines TRBV5-4 with TRBJ2-3, with 13 nucleotides matching TRBD2. Germline-derived CDR1 and CDR2 are SGHNT and YYREEE (reference sequence). There are 16 residues in the CDR3. The CDR3 bases are TGTGACAGCAGCTCGCCGGGACTAGCGGGACTTGATACGCAGTATTTT. Protein product: CDSSSPGLAGLDTQYF.

About this clonotype: Germline and junction disagree at one end, which may indicate a read error. The chain uses TRBV18 and TRBJ1-1, with unresolved D. The CDR3 length is 15 residues. Germline V CDR1 and CDR2: KGHSH, LQKENI. The CDR3 sequence is CASPPLSSVNTEAFF. CDR3 coding DNA: TGTGCCAGCCCACCCCTAAGCAGCGTAAACACCGAAGCTTTCTTT.

This clonotype was counted ten times or more. This chain joins TRBV7-9 and TRBJ2-2; D ambiguous. The germline V gene has CDR1 SEHNR and CDR2 FQNEAQ (reference sequence). CDR3 length equals 15 residues. Deletions cut 3 bases from V and 6 bases from J, with 14 bases between. CDR3 sequence reads: CASSLNSRGPGELFF. The CDR3 region has the DNA TGTGCCAGCAGCTTGAACTCCCGAGGTCCCGGGGAGCTGTTTTTT. The variable domain in full, with the rest retrieved from reference TRBV7-9 and TRBJ2-2, is DTGVSQNPRHKITKRGQNVTFRCDPISEHNRLYWYRQTLGQGPEFLTYFQNEAQLEKSRLLSDRFSAERPKGSFSTLEIQRTEQGDSAMYLCASSLNSRGPGELFFGEGSRLTVL.

This clonotype was detected only once. Given a much more abundant clone one base away, this may be a read error. In this CDR3 the conserved last residue, phenylalanine or tryptophan, is missing, so a read error is likely. This chain connects TRBV4-1 to TRBJ2-7; possibly TRBD2 for D (7 bases). The CDR3 contains 14 residues. CDR1 and CDR2 from the germline V gene are MGHRA and YSYEKL. Trimming cost V 1 base and J 7 bases, with 14 bases left between them. The CDR3 DNA reads as TGCGCCAGCAGCCAAGCGGGGCGGGGGCGGGAGCAGTACTCC. Translated, it gives CASSQAGRGREQYS.

V gene TRBV29-1 combines with J gene TRBJ2-1, with 7 bases matching TRBD2. The V segment lost 6 bases and the J segment 1 base; nucleotides outside the gene matches: 3. The CDR3 covers 13 residues. Germline V gene lookup returns CDR1 SQVTM and CDR2 ANQGSEA. The CDR3 DNA reads as TGCAGCGTGGGGAGGGGATCCTACAATGAGCAGTTCTTC. Amino acid sequence: CSVGRGSYNEQFF.

V usage is TRBV7-6 and J usage is TRBJ2-1, with D perhaps matching TRBD2 (6 bases). V lost 6 bases and J 7 bases, leaving 13 bases between the germline ends. Germline V gene data show CDR1 as SGHVS and CDR2 as FNYEAQ. This CDR3 has 13 amino acids. This CDR3 reads CASRVYGGNEQFF. The CDR3 bases are TGTGCCAGCAGGGTATATGGGGGGAATGAGCAGTTCTTC.

This clonotype was seen ten or more times. The V gene is TRBV2, the J gene TRBJ2-5; maybe TRBD1 (6 bases). From germline, CDR1 is SNHLY and CDR2 FYNNEI. V shed 6 bases and J shed 1 base, with 15 bases lying between them. This CDR3 region has 15 residues. The CDR3 DNA reads TGTGCCAGCAGCGGGATGGACAGACTCCAAGAGACCCAGTACTTC. Protein sequence: CASSGMDRLQETQYF.

In this sample, this clonotype turned up many times. The chain joins TRBV28 to TRBJ1-1; weak D call: TRBD1 (5 bases). V shed 6 bases and J shed 0 bases, with 14 bases lying between them. The germline V gene encodes CDR1 MDHEN and CDR2 SYDVKM. CDR3 length equals 15 residues. CDR3 loop: CASSLGRQLNTEAFF. Here the CDR3 DNA reads TGTGCCAGCAGCCTAGGGAGACAGTTGAACACTGAAGCTTTCTTT.

This clonotype showed up many times. The genes are TRBV5-1 and TRBJ2-3; a weak D match, TRBD2 (5 bases). Germline V gene sequence: CDR1 SGHRS, CDR2 YFSETQ. There are 12 residues in the CDR3. V was pared by 1 base and J by 5 bases, with 5 bases between. CDR3 DNA sequence: TGCGCCAGCAGCTTGCGGGAAGATACGCAGTATTTT. Translation gives CASSLREDTQYF.

Many counts were recorded for this clonotype. This chain uses TRBV11-2 with TRBJ2-2; TRBD1 agrees at 9 bases. Germline V gene data show CDR1 as SGHAT and CDR2 as FQNNGV. The CDR3 spans 15 residues. V lost 5 bases and J lost 2; bases outside the gene matches: 3. The DNA of the CDR3 is TGTGCCAGCAGCAAGGGACAGGGAAACACCGGGGAGCTGTTTTTT. The encoded protein is CASSKGQGNTGELFF.

This clonotype has a count of ten or more. This sequence joins TRBV18 and TRBJ2-3, with 7 nucleotides matching TRBD2. There are 15 residues in the CDR3. Germline lookup yields CDR1 KGHSH and CDR2 LQKENI. V was clipped by 3 bases and J by 0 bases; unmatched bases: 3. This chain's CDR3 is CASSPTAGSTDTQYF. CDR3 coding DNA: TGTGCCAGCTCACCGACAGCGGGGAGCACAGATACGCAGTATTTT.

This clonotype has at least ten counts. V is TRBV28 and J is TRBJ2-7; 7 bases are a match to TRBD2. CDR1 MDHEN and CDR2 SYDVKM come from the germline V gene. Unmatched junction bases numbered 11, after V lost 4 bases and J lost 2 bases. This CDR3 contains 16 residues. In DNA form, the CDR3 reads TGTGCCAGCAGTTCCCCTAGCGGCCCCTCGACCTACGAGCAGTACTTC. Its protein product is CASSSPSGPSTYEQYF.

V gene TRBV28 combines with J gene TRBJ2-6; D unclear. The CDR3 sequence is 15 residues long. V was shortened by 6 bases and J by 1 base, with 10 bases between the two germline ends. CDR1 MDHEN and CDR2 SYDVKM come from the germline V gene. CDR3 sequence: CASRDGRSGANVLTF. Written as DNA, the CDR3 is TGTGCCAGCAGGGACGGCAGATCTGGGGCCAACGTCCTGACTTTC. The full variable domain, with the rest looked up from reference TRBV28 and TRBJ2-6, is DVKVTQSSRYLVKRTGEKVFLECVQDMDHENMFWYRQDPGLGLRLIYFSYDVKMKEKGDIPEGYSVSREKKERFSLILESASTNQTSMYLCASRDGRSGANVLTFGAGSRLTVL.